Sequencing of this T cell receptor (beta chain) was carried out in a study of control samples from healthy donors and cancer patients. The ends lost 0 bases at V and 5 bases at J; junction bases unmatched: 7. Germline V lookup: CDR1 SGHTA, CDR2 FQGNSA. This CDR3 is 16 amino acids long. The method was immunoSEQ multiplex PCR; TCRdb's version includes in-frame clones alone and lacks a portion of them. Altogether 170,000 or so clones are present, 80% to 95% being singletons, with the ten largest covering roughly 1.6%. The clonotype originates from a man younger than 35 in good health. The V call is TRBV7-2, the J call TRBJ1-2; 9 bases are shared with TRBD1. Sequencing was done on a sample of blood. The DNA of the CDR3 is TGTGCCAGCAGCTTAGCACGGGACAGGGTCTTTTATGGCTACACCTTC. Its protein product is CASSLARDRVFYGYTF. Looking up the rest from reference TRBV7-2 and TRBJ1-2 gives the full variable domain: GAGVSQSPSNKVTEKGKDVELRCDPISGHTALYWYRQSLGQGLEFLIYFQGNSAPDKSGLPSDRFSAERTGGSVSTLTIQRTQQEDSAVYLCASSLARDRVFYGYTFGSGTRLTVV.